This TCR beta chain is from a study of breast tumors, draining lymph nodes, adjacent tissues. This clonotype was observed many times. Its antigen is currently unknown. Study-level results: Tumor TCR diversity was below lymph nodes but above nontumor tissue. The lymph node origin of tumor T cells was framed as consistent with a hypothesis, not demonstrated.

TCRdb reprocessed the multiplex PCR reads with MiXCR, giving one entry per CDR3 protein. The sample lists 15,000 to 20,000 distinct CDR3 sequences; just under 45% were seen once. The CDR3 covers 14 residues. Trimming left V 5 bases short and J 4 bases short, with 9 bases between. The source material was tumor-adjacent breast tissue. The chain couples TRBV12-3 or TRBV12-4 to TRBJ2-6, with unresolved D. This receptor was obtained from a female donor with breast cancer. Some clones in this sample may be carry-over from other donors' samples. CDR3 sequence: CASSNGPGANVLTF. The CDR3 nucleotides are TGTGCCAGCAGTAACGGGCCCGGGGCCAACGTCCTGACTTTC.